The 7 T cell receptor beta chains below were found in one sample sequenced in a study of OX40 agonist ivuxolimab in advanced cancers. TCRdb keeps only in-frame clones here, not all; method: immunoSEQ multiplex PCR. The sample holds more than 50,000 clones; 85% are singletons and the top ten take 3.7%. The sample was CD4+ or CD8+ T cells sorted from blood, taken in a trial of the OX40 agonist ivuxolimab. These receptors came from an adult with an advanced solid tumor such as melanoma, head and neck, liver or kidney cancer.

The rearrangement joins TRBV19 to TRBJ1-1, with D hard to call. The CDR3 is made up of 13 amino acids. CDR1 is LNHDA, CDR2 SQIVND, per germline (reference sequence). The ends were cut back, 9 bases at V and 4 bases at J, with 15 bases in the middle. The CDR3 region has the DNA TGTGCCAGCATCACTCACGAGGGCACTGAAGCTTTCTTT. Its translation is CASITHEGTEAFF.

The chain carries TRBV28 and TRBJ2-7; TRBD2 aligns across 7 bases. The CDR3 covers 17 residues. Trimming at V came to 4 bases and at J to 5 bases, leaving 17 bases not matched to a gene. The germline CDR1 and CDR2 sequences are MDHEN and SYDVKM. The CDR3 DNA reads TGTGCCAGCAGTTCGGACTATGGGGAGGGCCTCGAGAACGAGCAGTACTTC. It codes for CASSSDYGEGLENEQYF.

This chain connects TRBV5-1 to TRBJ1-1; D not certain. CDR3 length: 15 amino acids. V lost 6 bases, J lost 3 bases, and 18 bases lay in between. Germline CDR1 reads SGHRS; CDR2 reads YFSETQ. DNA for the CDR3: TGCGCCAGCACCAATGGGCCGGGGAGGGACACTGAAGCTTTCTTT. Its translation is CASTNGPGRDTEAFF.

The chain employs TRBV10-3 and TRBJ2-7, with D perhaps matching TRBD1 (5 bases). CDR3 length equals 16 residues. Germline loops: CDR1 ENHRY, CDR2 SYGVKD. Trimming left V 3 bases short and J 0 bases short, with 15 bases between. The CDR3 loop is CAISDPVRVPSYEQYF. The CDR3, as DNA: TGTGCCATCAGTGACCCGGTCAGGGTCCCCTCCTACGAGCAGTACTTC.

J is TRBJ1-1 and V is TRBV4-3; D unresolved. The CDR3 covers 15 residues. Trimming took off 0 bases at V and 0 bases at J, with 8 bases between the two ends. The germline V gene encodes CDR1 LGHNA and CDR2 YSLEER. The CDR3 reads CASSQDDQLNTEAFF. CDR3 sequence (DNA): TGCGCCAGCAGCCAAGATGATCAGCTGAACACTGAAGCTTTCTTT.

This chain uses TRBV13 with TRBJ2-2; D gene ambiguous. The CDR3 has 14 residues. V shed 1 base and J shed 2 bases, with 5 bases lying between them. Germline V gene sequence: CDR1 PRHDT, CDR2 FYEKMQ (reference sequence). This CDR3 reads CASSLDENTGELFF. The DNA of the CDR3 is TGTGCCAGCAGCTTAGACGAAAACACCGGGGAGCTGTTTTTT.

The chain joins TRBV30 to TRBJ1-3; D remains ambiguous. This CDR3 is 15 amino acids long. V was shortened by 7 bases and J by 5 bases, with 21 bases between the two germline ends. Germline V gives CDR1 GTSNPN, CDR2 SVGIG (reference sequence). CDR3 in amino acids: CASTSLKERRNTIYF. CDR3 nucleotides: TGTGCCTCTACAAGCTTAAAAGAGCGTCGAAACACCATATATTTT.